This entry concerns a single T cell receptor (beta chain). The repertoire was sequenced with immunoSEQ multiplex PCR; TCRdb's copy has only in-frame clones and lacks some. The sample carries around 100,000 clones, about nine tenths recorded once. V shed 2 bases and J shed 5 bases, with 12 bases lying between them. Germline lookup yields CDR1 GTSNPN and CDR2 SVGIG (reference sequence). The CDR3 length is 13 residues. These data originate in a study of blood T cell repertoires in COVID-19. Material for sequencing was peripheral blood. The receptor was derived from a man between 50 and 59 years old with acute or convalescent COVID-19. The rearrangement uses TRBV30 and TRBJ2-5, with a weak D call TRBD1 (6 bases). CDR3 DNA sequence: TGTGCCTGGAGTTACAACCAGGGGGAGACCCAGTACTTC. It yields the protein CAWSYNQGETQYF.